This TCR beta chain emerged from a study of graft-versus-host responses after intestinal transplantation. Study background: All recipients got anti-thymocyte globulin induction, then tacrolimus and steroids for about three years. Study-wide results and caveats: GvH clones appeared in recipient marrow, some first in ileum or blood. Across patients carrying graft-donor T cell macrochimerism, allografts held high graft-versus-host to host-versus-graft clonal ratios.

V dropped 4 bases and J dropped 6; count of bases not matched to a gene: 5. The CDR3 extends over 13 amino acids. Germline assignment: CDR1 SGHVS and CDR2 FQNEAQ. Assay: immunoSEQ multiplex PCR; the TCRdb copy retains only in-frame clones and omits some. The repertoire holds 25,000 to 30,000 clones, with about 93% as singletons. Details on this clone: Its antigen is not identified.

The TCR sequence derives from a human patient who received an intestinal transplant, so some T cells may come from the graft donor. This chain joins TRBV7-8 and TRBJ2-7; 8 bases are shared with TRBD1. Here the sequenced sample was PBMCs, taken 30 days after intestinal transplant. The CDR3 here is CASSSRQGSEQYF. Written as DNA, the CDR3 is TGTGCCAGCAGCTCGCGACAGGGGAGCGAGCAGTACTTC. Based on the CDR3 plus reference TRBV7-8 and TRBJ2-7, the full variable domain is GAGVSQSPRYKVAKRGQDVALRCDPISGHVSLFWYQQALGQGPEFLTYFQNEAQLDKSGLPSDRFFAERPEGSVSTLKIQRTQQEDSAVYLCASSSRQGSEQYFGPGTRLTVT.